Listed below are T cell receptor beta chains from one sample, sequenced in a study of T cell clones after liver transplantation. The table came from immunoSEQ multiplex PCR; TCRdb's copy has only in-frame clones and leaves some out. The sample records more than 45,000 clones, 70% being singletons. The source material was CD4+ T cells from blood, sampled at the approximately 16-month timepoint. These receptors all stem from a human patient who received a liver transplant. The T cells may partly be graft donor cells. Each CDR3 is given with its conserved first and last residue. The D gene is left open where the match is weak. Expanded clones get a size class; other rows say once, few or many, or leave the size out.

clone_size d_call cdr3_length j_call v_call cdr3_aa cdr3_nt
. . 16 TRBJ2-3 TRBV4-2 CASSQDAGARGDTQYF TGTGCCAGCAGCCAAGATGCGGGGGCCCGCGGAGATACGCAGTATTTT
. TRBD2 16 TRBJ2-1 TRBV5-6 CASSLILGLAGEVQFF TGTGCCAGCAGCTTGATTCTAGGACTAGCGGGAGAAGTGCAGTTCTTC
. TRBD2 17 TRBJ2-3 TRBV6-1 CASSEAPASGSTDTQYF TGTGCCAGCAGTGAAGCGCCGGCTAGCGGGAGCACAGATACGCAGTATTTT
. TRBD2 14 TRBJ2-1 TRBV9 CASNGAGSYNEQFF TGTGCCAGCAATGGAGCGGGATCCTACAATGAGCAGTTCTTC
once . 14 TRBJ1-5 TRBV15 CATSRDRVDQPQHF TGTGCCACCAGCAGAGATCGTGTGGATCAGCCCCAGCATTTT
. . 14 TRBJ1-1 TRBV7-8 CASSPREGGTEAFF TGTGCCAGCAGCCCCCGAGAGGGCGGGACTGAAGCTTTCTTT
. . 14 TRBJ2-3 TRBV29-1 CSAKSGSSTDTQYF TGCAGCGCCAAAAGTGGCAGTAGCACAGATACGCAGTATTTT
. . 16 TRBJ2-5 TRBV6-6 CASSYSRHPNQETQYF TGTGCCAGCAGTTACTCCCGACATCCCAACCAAGAGACCCAGTACTTC
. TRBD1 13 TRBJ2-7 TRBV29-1 CSAETGTNYEQYF TGCAGCGCCGAGACAGGGACAAACTACGAGCAGTACTTC
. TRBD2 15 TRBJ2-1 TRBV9 CASSVEGLASNEQFF TGTGCCAGCAGCGTAGAGGGACTAGCGTCTAATGAGCAGTTCTTC
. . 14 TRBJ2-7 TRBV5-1 CASRKQLSSDEQYF TGCGCCAGCAGGAAACAATTAAGTAGCGACGAGCAGTACTTC
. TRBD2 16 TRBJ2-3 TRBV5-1 CASSPIAGFSTDTQYF TGCGCCAGCAGCCCCATAGCGGGGTTCAGCACAGATACGCAGTATTTT
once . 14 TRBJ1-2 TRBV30 CAWSEGHLREGYTF TGTGCCTGGAGTGAAGGACACCTACGGGAGGGCTACACCTTC
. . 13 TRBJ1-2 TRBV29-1 CSVQGGANYGYTF TGCAGCGTCCAGGGAGGGGCGAACTATGGCTACACCTTC
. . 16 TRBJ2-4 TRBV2 CASSESGGVAKNIQYF TGTGCCAGCAGTGAATCCGGGGGCGTGGCCAAAAACATTCAGTACTTC
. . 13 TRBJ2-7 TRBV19 CASSTSGLNEQYF TGTGCCAGTAGTACATCGGGACTTAACGAGCAGTACTTC
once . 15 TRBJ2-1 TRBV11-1 CASSLAWTVYNEQFF TGTGCCAGCAGCTTAGCCTGGACAGTGTACAATGAGCAGTTCTTC
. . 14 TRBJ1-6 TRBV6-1 CASTNPGLYSPLHF TGTGCCAGCACGAATCCGGGACTCTATTCACCCCTCCACTTT
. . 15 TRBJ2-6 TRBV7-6 CASSPLSSGANVLTF TGTGCCAGCAGCCCACTGAGCTCTGGGGCCAACGTCCTGACTTTC
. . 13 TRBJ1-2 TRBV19 CASRVGANYGYTF TGTGCCAGTAGGGTTGGGGCTAACTATGGCTACACCTTC
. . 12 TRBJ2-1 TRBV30 CAWSWVSNEQFF TGTGCCTGGAGTTGGGTCTCCAATGAGCAGTTCTTC
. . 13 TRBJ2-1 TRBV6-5 CASSYEEDNEQFF TGTGCCAGCAGTTACGAGGAGGATAATGAGCAGTTCTTC
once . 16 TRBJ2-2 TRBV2 CASSPISYGSTGELFF TGTGCCAGCAGTCCTATTTCTTACGGGAGCACCGGGGAGCTGTTTTTT
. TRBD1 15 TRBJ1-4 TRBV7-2 CASSSYRDSNEKLFF TGTGCCAGCAGCTCCTACCGGGACAGTAATGAAAAACTGTTTTTT
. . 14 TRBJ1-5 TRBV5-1 CASSLGQSNQPQHF TGCGCCAGCAGCTTGGGACAGAGCAATCAGCCCCAGCATTTT
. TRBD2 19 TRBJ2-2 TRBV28 CASSSPASGGPGNTGELFF TGTGCCAGCAGTTCGCCGGCTAGCGGGGGGCCGGGGAACACCGGGGAGCTGTTTTTT
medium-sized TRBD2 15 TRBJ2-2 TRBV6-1 CASSEASGGTGELFF TGTGCCAGCAGTGAAGCTAGCGGGGGCACCGGGGAGCTGTTTTTT
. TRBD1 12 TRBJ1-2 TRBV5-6 CASSQTGVGYTF TGTGCCAGCAGCCAAACAGGGGTGGGCTACACCTTC
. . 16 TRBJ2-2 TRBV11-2 CASSLIGGKNTGELFF TGTGCCAGCAGCTTAATCGGCGGGAAGAACACCGGGGAGCTGTTTTTT
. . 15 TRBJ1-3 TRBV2 CASSDLPEAGNTIYF TGTGCCAGCAGTGACCTTCCGGAAGCTGGAAACACCATATATTTT
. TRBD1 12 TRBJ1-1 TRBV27 CASSLRGPEAFF TGTGCCAGCAGTTTAAGGGGGCCTGAAGCTTTCTTT
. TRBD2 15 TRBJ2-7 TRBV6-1 CASGLAGAPSYEQYF TGTGCCAGCGGACTAGCGGGGGCCCCCTCCTACGAGCAGTACTTC
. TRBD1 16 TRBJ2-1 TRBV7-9 CASSQNTGTGLHEQFF TGTGCCAGCAGCCAGAACACCGGGACAGGGCTCCATGAGCAGTTCTTC
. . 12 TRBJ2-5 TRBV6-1 CASRYEWETQYF TGTGCCAGCAGATACGAATGGGAGACCCAGTACTTC
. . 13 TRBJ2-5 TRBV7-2 CASSPQGRETQYF TGTGCCAGCAGCCCGCAAGGAAGGGAGACCCAGTACTTC
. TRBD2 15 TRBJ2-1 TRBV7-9 CASSVGLAGANEQFF TGTGCCAGCAGCGTAGGACTAGCGGGGGCTAATGAGCAGTTCTTC
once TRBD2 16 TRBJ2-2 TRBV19 CASSETSGSGTGELFF TGTGCCAGTAGTGAGACTAGCGGGAGTGGAACCGGGGAGCTGTTTTTT
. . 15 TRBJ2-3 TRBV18 CASSPRSGGADTQYF TGTGCCAGCTCACCACGAAGTGGGGGGGCCGATACGCAGTATTTT
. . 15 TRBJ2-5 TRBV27 CASSPVVGRRETQYF TGTGCCAGCAGCCCGGTGGTGGGGCGGCGGGAGACCCAGTACTTC
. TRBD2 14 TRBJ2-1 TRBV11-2 CASSLDYGRAEQFF TGTGCCAGCAGCTTAGATTACGGGAGGGCCGAGCAGTTCTTC